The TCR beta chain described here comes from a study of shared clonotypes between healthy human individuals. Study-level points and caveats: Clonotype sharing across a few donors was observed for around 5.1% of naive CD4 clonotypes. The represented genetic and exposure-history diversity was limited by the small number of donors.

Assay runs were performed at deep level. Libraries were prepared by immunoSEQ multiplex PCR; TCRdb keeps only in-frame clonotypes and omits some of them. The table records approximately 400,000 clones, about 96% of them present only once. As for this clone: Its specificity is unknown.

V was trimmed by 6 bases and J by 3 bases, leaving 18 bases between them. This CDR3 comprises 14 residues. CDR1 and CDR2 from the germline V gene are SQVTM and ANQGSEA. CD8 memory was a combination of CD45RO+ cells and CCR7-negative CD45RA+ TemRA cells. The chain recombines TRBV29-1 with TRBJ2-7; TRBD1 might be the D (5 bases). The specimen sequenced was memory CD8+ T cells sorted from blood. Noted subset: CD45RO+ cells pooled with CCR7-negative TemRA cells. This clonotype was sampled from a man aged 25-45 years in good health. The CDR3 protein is CSVGMPQGDYEQYF. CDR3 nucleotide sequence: TGCAGCGTGGGGATGCCCCAGGGTGACTACGAGCAGTACTTC.